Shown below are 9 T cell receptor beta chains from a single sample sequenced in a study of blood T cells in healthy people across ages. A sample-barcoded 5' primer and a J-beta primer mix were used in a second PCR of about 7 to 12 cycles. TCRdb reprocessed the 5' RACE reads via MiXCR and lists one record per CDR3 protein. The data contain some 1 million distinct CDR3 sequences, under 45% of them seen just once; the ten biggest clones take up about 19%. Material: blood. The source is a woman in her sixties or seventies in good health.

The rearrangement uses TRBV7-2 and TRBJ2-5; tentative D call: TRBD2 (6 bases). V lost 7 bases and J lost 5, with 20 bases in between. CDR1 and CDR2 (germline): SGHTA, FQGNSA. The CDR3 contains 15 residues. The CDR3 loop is CASNLGAGLVETQYF. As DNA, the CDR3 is TGTGCCAGCAACCTAGGGGCGGGATTGGTGGAGACCCAGTACTTC.

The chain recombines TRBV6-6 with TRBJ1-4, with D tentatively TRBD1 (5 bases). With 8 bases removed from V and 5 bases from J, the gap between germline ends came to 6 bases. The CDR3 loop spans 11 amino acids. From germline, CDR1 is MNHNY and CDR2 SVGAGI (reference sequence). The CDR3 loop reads CASGGNEKLFF. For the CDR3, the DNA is TGTGCCAGCGGGGGGAATGAAAAACTGTTTTTT.

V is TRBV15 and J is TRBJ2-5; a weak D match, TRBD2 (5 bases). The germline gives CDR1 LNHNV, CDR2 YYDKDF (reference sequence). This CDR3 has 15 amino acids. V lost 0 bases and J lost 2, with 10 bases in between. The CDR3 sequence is CATSRESGWQETQYF. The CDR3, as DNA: TGTGCCACCAGCAGAGAGTCGGGATGGCAAGAGACCCAGTACTTC.

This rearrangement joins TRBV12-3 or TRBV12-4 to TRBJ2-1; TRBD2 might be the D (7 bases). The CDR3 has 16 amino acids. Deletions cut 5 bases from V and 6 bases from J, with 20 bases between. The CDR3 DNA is TGTGCCAGCAGTGGACAATCGGGGGGCGGAGGCAATGAGCAGTTCTTC. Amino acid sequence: CASSGQSGGGGNEQFF.

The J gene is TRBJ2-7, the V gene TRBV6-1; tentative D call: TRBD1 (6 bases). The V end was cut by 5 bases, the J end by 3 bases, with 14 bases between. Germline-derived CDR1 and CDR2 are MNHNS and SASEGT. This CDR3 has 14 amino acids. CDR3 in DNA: TGTGCCAGCAGTTCCGACAGGACTGGCTACGAGCAGTACTTC. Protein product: CASSSDRTGYEQYF.

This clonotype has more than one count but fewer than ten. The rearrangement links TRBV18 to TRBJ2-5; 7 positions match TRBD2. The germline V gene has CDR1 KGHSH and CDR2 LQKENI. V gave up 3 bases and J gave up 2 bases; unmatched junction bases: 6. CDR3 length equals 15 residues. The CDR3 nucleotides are TGTGCCAGCTCACCCCTAGCGGCAGTACAAGAGACCCAGTACTTC. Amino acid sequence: CASSPLAAVQETQYF.

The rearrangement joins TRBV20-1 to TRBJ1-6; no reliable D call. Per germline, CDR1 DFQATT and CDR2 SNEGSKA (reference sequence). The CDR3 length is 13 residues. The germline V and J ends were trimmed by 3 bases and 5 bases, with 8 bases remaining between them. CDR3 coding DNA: TGCAGTGCTAGTGAACTGAATAATTCACCCCTCCACTTT. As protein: CSASELNNSPLHF.

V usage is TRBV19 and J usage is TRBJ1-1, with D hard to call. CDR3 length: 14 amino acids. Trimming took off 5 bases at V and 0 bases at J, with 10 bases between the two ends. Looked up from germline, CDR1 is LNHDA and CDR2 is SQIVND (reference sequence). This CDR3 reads CASSLAKMNTEAFF. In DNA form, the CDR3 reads TGTGCCAGTAGTTTAGCCAAAATGAACACTGAAGCTTTCTTT. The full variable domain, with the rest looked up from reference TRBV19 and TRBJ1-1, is DGGITQSPKYLFRKEGQNVTLSCEQNLNHDAMYWYRQDPGQGLRLIYYSQIVNDFQKGDIAEGYSVSREKKESFPLTVTSAQKNPTAFYLCASSLAKMNTEAFFGQGTRLTVV.

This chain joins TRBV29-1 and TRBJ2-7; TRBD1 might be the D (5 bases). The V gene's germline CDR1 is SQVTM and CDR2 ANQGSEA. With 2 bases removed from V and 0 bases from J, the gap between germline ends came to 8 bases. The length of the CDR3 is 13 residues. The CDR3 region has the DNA TGCAGCGTTGAAAAGACAGACTCCTACGAGCAGTACTTC. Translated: CSVEKTDSYEQYF.